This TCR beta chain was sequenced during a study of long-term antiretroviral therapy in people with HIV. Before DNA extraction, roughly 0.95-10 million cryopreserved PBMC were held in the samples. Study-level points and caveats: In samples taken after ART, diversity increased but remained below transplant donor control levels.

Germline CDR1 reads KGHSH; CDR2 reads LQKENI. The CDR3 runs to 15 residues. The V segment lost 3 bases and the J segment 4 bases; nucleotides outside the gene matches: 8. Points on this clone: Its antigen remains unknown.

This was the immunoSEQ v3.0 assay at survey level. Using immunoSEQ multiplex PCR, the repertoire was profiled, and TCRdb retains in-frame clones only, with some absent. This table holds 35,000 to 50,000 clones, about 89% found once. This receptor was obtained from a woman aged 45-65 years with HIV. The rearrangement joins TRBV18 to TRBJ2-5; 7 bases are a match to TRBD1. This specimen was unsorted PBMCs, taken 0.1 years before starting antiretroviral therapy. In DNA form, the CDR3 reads TGTGCCAGCTCACCCTATACAGGGGAAAGAGAGACCCAGTACTTC. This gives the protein CASSPYTGERETQYF.